These T cell receptor beta chains were read from a single sample in a study of graft-versus-host responses after intestinal transplantation. The data were produced by immunoSEQ multiplex PCR, yet TCRdb's version contains in-frame clones alone and is incomplete. Seen here are about 100,000 clones, about nine tenths observed once, and the top ten hold around 0.7%. Antigen specificity for these receptors is unknown. The sequences come from unstimulated CD4+ T cells sorted from spleen or lymph node cells, collected before transplant. Receptors were obtained from a human donor who was the organ donor for an intestinal transplant. Each CDR3 is given with its conserved first and last residue. Each record gives: V gene, clone size, D gene, J gene, CDR3 protein, CDR3 DNA. D genes are given only for firm matches. Clone size appears in some rows only: once, few, many, or a class for an expanded clone.

>TRBV7-8|.|TRBD2|TRBJ2-7
CASGPDIGGGQYF
TGTGCCAGCGGACCCGATATTGGGGGGGGGCAGTACTTC
>TRBV7-2|.|.|TRBJ1-2
CASSLRAANYGYTF
TGTGCCAGCAGCTTGAGGGCAGCTAACTATGGCTACACCTTC
>TRBV29-1|once|TRBD1|TRBJ2-1
CSVAPTGGFLDEQFF
TGCAGCGTTGCTCCGACAGGGGGATTTCTTGATGAGCAGTTCTTC
>TRBV18|.|.|TRBJ1-1
CASSATTLSSLGTEAFF
TGTGCCAGCTCTGCGACGACACTGAGTAGTTTAGGCACTGAAGCTTTCTTT
>TRBV30|.|.|TRBJ1-6
CAWSGVGISPLHF
TGTGCCTGGAGTGGGGTAGGGATATCACCCCTCCACTTT
>TRBV6-5|.|TRBD1|TRBJ2-1
CASSHEGVTGPPFF
TGTGCCAGCAGCCACGAAGGGGTGACAGGGCCTCCGTTCTTC
>TRBV10-3|.|TRBD1|TRBJ2-5
CAIRGQGLETQYF
TGTGCCATCAGGGGACAGGGACTAGAGACCCAGTACTTC
>TRBV4-1|.|TRBD1|TRBJ2-1
CASSQGQGSYNEQFF
TGCGCCAGCAGCCAGGGACAGGGCTCCTACAATGAGCAGTTCTTC
>TRBV19|.|.|TRBJ2-3
CASSIGQGHTDTQYF
TGTGCCAGTAGTATCGGTCAGGGCCACACAGATACGCAGTATTTT
>TRBV14|once|.|TRBJ1-4
CASSQDRSGTATNEKLFF
TGTGCCAGCAGCCAAGACCGGTCAGGGACGGCAACTAATGAAAAACTGTTTTTT
>TRBV27|.|.|TRBJ2-4
CASSSLDKNIQYF
TGTGCCAGCAGTTCCCTGGACAAAAACATTCAGTACTTC